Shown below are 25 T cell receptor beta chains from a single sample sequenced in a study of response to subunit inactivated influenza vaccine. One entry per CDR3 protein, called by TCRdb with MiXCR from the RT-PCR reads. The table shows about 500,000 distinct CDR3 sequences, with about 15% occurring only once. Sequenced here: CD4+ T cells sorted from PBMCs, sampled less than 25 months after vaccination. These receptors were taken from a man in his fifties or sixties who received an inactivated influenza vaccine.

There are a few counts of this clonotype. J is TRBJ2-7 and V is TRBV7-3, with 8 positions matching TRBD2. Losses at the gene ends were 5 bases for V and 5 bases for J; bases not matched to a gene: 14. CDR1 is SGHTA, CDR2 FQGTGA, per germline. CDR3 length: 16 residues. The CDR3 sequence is CASSLSSGAGVHEQYF. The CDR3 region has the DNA TGTGCCAGCAGCCTATCTAGTGGAGCGGGAGTCCACGAGCAGTACTTC.

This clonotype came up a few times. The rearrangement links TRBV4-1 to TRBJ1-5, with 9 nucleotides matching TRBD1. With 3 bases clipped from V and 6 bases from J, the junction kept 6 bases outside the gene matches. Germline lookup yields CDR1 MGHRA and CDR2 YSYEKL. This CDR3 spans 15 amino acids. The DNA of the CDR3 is TGCGCCAGCAGCCAGCCCGGGACAGGGATTCAGCCCCAGCATTTT. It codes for CASSQPGTGIQPQHF.

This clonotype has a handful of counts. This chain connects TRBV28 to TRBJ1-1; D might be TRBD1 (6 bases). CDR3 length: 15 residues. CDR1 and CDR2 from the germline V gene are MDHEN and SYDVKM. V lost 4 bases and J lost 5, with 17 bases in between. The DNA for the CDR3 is TGTGCCAGCAGTTCCGGGACAAGGGGGGGGACTGAAGCTTTCTTT. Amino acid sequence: CASSSGTRGGTEAFF. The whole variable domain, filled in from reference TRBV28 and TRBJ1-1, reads DVKVTQSSRYLVKRTGEKVFLECVQDMDHENMFWYRQDPGLGLRLIYFSYDVKMKEKGDIPEGYSVSREKKERFSLILESASTNQTSMYLCASSSGTRGGTEAFFGQGTRLTVV.

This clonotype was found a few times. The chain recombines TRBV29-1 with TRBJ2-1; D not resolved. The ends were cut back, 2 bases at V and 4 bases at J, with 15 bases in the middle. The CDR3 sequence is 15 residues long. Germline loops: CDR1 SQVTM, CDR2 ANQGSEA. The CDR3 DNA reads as TGCAGCGTTGAATGGTCTAGTCCACAATACAATGAGCAGTTCTTC. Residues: CSVEWSSPQYNEQFF.

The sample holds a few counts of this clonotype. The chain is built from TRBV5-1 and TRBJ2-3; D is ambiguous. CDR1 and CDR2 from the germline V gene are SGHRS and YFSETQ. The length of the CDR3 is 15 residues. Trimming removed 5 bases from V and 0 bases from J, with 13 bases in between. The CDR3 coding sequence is TGCGCCAGCAGAGTCGGGCCAGCGAGCACAGATACGCAGTATTTT. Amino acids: CASRVGPASTDTQYF.

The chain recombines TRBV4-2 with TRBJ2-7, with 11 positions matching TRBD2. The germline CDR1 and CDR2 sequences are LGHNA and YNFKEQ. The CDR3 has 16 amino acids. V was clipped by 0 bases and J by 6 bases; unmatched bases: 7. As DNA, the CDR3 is TGTGCCAGCAGCCAAGAGGGGGGGACTAGCGGCATCGAGCAGTACTTC. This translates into CASSQEGGTSGIEQYF.

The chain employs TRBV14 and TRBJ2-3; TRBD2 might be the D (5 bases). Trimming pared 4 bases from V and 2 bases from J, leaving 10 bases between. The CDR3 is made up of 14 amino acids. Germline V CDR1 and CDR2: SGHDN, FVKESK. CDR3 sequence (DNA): TGTGCCAGCAGCCCGGGGATCCCCACAGATACGCAGTATTTT. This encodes CASSPGIPTDTQYF.

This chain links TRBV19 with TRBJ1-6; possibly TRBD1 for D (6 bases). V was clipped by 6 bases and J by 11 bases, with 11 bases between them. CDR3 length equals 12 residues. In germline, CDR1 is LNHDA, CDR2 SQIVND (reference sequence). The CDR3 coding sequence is TGTGCCAGTAGCCCGGGACACCCACCCCTCCACTTT. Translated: CASSPGHPPLHF.

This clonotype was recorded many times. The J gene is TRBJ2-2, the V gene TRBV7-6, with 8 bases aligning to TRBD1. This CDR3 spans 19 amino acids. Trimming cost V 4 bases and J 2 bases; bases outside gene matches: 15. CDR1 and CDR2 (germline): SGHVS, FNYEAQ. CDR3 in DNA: TGTGCCAGCAGCTGGGACGCCGGGACAGGCGATAGAAACACCGGGGAGCTGTTTTTT. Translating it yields CASSWDAGTGDRNTGELFF.

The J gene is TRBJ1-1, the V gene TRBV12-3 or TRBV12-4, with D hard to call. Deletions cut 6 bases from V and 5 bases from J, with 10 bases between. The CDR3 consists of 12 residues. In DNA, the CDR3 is TGTGCCAGCAGCCCGACATCTACTGAAGCTTTCTTT. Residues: CASSPTSTEAFF.

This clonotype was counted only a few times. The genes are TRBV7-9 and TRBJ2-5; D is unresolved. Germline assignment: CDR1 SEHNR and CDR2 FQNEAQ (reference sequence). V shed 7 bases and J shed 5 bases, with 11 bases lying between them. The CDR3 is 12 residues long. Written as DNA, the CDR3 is TGTGCCAGCAAGGAAGTGGGGGAGACCCAGTACTTC. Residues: CASKEVGETQYF.

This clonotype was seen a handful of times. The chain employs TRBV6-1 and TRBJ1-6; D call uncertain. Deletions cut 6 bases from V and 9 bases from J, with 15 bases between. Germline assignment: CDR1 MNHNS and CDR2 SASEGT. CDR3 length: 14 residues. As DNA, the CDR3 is TGTGCCAGCAGGGAGGCCTGGGATGGTTCACCCCTCCACTTT. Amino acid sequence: CASREAWDGSPLHF.

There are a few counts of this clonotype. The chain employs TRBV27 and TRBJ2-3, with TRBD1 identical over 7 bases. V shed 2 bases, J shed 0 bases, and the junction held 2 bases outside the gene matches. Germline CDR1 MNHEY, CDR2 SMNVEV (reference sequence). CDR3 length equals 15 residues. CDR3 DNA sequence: TGTGCCAGCAGTTTAATGGGACAGAGCACAGATACGCAGTATTTT. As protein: CASSLMGQSTDTQYF.

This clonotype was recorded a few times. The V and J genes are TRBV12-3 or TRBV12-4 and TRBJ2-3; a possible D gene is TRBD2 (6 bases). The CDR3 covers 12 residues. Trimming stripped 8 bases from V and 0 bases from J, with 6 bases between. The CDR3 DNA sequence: TGTGCCAGCGGGGGGAGCACAGATACGCAGTATTTT. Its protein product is CASGGSTDTQYF.

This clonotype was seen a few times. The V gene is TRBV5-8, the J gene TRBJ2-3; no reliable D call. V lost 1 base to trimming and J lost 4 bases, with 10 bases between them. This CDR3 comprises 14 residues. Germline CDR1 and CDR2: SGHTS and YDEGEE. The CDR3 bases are TGTGCCAGCAGCTTGAAAACGACTGCAGATACGCAGTATTTT. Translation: CASSLKTTADTQYF.

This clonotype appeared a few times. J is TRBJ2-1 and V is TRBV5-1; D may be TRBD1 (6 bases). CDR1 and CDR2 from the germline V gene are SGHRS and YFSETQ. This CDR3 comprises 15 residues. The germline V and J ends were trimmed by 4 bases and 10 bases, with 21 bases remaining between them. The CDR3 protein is CASSPRTDGLGEQFF. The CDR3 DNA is TGCGCCAGCAGCCCACGGACAGACGGGCTTGGCGAGCAGTTCTTC.

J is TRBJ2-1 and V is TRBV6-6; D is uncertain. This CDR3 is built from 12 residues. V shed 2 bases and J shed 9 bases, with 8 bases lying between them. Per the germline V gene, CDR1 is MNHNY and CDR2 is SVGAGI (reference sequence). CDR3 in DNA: TGTGCCAGCAGTTACAAGTTTAGTGAGCAGTTCTTC. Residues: CASSYKFSEQFF.

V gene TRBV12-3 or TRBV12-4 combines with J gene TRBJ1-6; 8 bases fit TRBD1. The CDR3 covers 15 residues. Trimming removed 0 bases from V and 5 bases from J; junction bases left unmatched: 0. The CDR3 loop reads CASSLATGDNSPLHF. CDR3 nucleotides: TGTGCCAGCAGTTTAGCGACAGGGGATAATTCACCCCTCCACTTT.

The CDR3 DNA sequence: TGCGCCAGCAGCTTTAGGACTAGCGGGTACACAGATACGCAGTATTTT. It codes for CASSFRTSGYTDTQYF. The chain links TRBV5-1 to TRBJ2-3, with 11 bases fitting TRBD2. V was clipped by 2 bases and J by 2 bases; unmatched bases: 4. Germline CDR1 reads SGHRS; CDR2 reads YFSETQ. The CDR3 has 16 residues.

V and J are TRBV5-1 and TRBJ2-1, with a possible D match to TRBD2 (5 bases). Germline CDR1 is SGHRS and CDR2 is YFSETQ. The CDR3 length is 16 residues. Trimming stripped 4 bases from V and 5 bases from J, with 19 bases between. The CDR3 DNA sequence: TGCGCCAGCAGCCGGAGGCCGGCAGGAGTAAACAATGAGCAGTTCTTC. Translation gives CASSRRPAGVNNEQFF.

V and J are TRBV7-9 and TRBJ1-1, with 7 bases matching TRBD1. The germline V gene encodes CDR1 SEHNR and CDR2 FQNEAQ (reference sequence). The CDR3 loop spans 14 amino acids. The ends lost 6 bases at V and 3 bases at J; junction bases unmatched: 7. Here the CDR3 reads CASRRGLGDTEAFF. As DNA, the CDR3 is TGTGCCAGCAGGAGGGGGCTTGGTGACACTGAAGCTTTCTTT. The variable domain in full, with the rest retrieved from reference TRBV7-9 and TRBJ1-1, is DTGVSQNPRHKITKRGQNVTFRCDPISEHNRLYWYRQTLGQGPEFLTYFQNEAQLEKSRLLSDRFSAERPKGSFSTLEIQRTEQGDSAMYLCASRRGLGDTEAFFGQGTRLTVV.

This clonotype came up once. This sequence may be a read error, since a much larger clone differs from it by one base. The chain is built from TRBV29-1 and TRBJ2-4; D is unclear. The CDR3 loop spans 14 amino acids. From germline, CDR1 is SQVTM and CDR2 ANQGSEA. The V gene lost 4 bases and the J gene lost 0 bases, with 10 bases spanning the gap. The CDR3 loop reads CSVASELAKNIQYF. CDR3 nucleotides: TGCAGCGTTGCCTCGGAGCTAGCCAAAAACATTCAGTACTTC.

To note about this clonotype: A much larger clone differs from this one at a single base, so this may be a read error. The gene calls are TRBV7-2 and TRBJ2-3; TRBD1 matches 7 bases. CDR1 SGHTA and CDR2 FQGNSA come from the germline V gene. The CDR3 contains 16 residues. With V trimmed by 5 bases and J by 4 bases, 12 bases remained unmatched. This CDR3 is CASSDQSGQTADTQYF. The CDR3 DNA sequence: TGTGCCAGCAGCGACCAGTCGGGACAGACCGCAGATACGCAGTATTTT.

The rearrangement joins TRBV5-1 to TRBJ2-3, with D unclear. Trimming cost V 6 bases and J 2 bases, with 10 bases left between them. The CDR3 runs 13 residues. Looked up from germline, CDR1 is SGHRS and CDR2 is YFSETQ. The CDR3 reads CASTAVITDTQYF. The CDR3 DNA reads TGCGCCAGCACCGCGGTGATCACAGATACGCAGTATTTT.

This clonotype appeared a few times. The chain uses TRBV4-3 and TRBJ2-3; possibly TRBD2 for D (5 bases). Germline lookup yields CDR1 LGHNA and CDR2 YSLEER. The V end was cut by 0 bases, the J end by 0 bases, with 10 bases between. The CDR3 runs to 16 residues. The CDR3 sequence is CASSQDTGISTDTQYF. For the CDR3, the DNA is TGCGCCAGCAGCCAAGACACGGGAATTAGCACAGATACGCAGTATTTT.